The 12 T cell receptor beta chains below all came from one sample that was sequenced in a study of blood T cells in healthy people across ages. A second PCR of about 7 to 12 cycles used a sample-barcoded 5' primer and a J-beta primer mix. Using its own MiXCR run on the 5' RACE reads, TCRdb lists one record per CDR3 protein. The sample includes approximately 760,000 distinct CDR3 sequences, 25% of them seen just once. These data were likewise used in another study, on T cells of mothers and their children.

The sequencing input was blood. The receptors were sampled from a boy between 10 and 17 years old in good health.

The chain couples TRBV15 to TRBJ1-2; D not resolved. Germline CDR1 is LNHNV and CDR2 is YYDKDF (reference sequence). CDR3 length: 15 residues. V gave up 0 bases and J gave up 3 bases, with 11 bases separating them. DNA for the CDR3: TGTGCCACCAGCAGAGATCGCGAGCTTTACTATGGCTACACCTTC. Encoded protein: CATSRDRELYYGYTF.

This chain joins TRBV7-8 and TRBJ2-3; D gene unclear. This CDR3 spans 14 amino acids. Between the trimmed V and J ends, which lost 3 bases and 2 bases, there was a span of 9 bases. The germline gives CDR1 SGHVS, CDR2 FQNEAQ. The CDR3 DNA reads as TGTGCCAGCAGCTTGGCCCCTTACACAGATACGCAGTATTTT. It codes for CASSLAPYTDTQYF.

This clonotype showed up just a few times. The genes are TRBV29-1 and TRBJ2-1; 10 nucleotides match TRBD2. CDR1 and CDR2 from the germline V gene are SQVTM and ANQGSEA. The CDR3 runs to 14 residues. V gave up 3 bases and J gave up 8 bases; unmatched junction bases: 7. The CDR3 DNA sequence: TGCAGCGTTGATCCGGGACTAGCGTGGGATGAGCAGTTCTTC. Protein: CSVDPGLAWDEQFF.

This clonotype showed up just a few times. Without the conserved terminal phenylalanine or tryptophan, this CDR3 likely stems from a read error. This chain connects TRBV12-3 or TRBV12-4 to TRBJ1-5, with D unresolved. The CDR3 length is 15 residues. The V gene lost 5 bases and the J gene lost 1 base, with 12 bases spanning the gap. CDR3 in amino acids: CASSQQPGSNQPQHL. The DNA for the CDR3 is TGTGCCAGCAGTCAGCAACCCGGCAGCAATCAGCCCCAGCATCTT.

This clonotype occurred a few times. The rearrangement uses TRBV29-1 and TRBJ2-7; TRBD1 matches 10 bases. The trim removed 3 bases at V and 4 bases at J, leaving 3 bases unmatched. Germline V gives CDR1 SQVTM, CDR2 ANQGSEA. The CDR3 spans 13 residues. CDR3: CSVEGTGEYEQYF. The CDR3 nucleotides are TGCAGCGTTGAGGGGACAGGGGAATACGAGCAGTACTTC.

The rearrangement joins TRBV2 to TRBJ1-2, with 9 bases matching TRBD1. Looked up from germline, CDR1 is SNHLY and CDR2 is FYNNEI. This CDR3 has 16 residues. J lost 3 bases, V lost 4 bases, and 9 bases had no gene match. The CDR3: CASSGPNRGQDYGYTF. DNA of the CDR3: TGTGCCAGCAGTGGGCCTAACAGGGGGCAAGACTATGGCTACACCTTC.

The genes are TRBV12-5 and TRBJ2-1, with D possibly being TRBD2 (5 bases). Trimming stripped 5 bases from V and 6 bases from J, with 17 bases between. Germline V lookup: CDR1 LGHNT, CDR2 FRNRAP. CDR3 length equals 15 residues. CDR3 region: CASGPLDLAGNEQFF. In DNA form, the CDR3 reads TGTGCTAGTGGTCCCCTGGACCTGGCGGGCAATGAGCAGTTCTTC.

The genes are TRBV6-2 or TRBV6-3 and TRBJ2-4; D is undetermined. The V gene's germline CDR1 is MNHEY and CDR2 SVGEGT. This CDR3 has 15 residues. Trimming took off 2 bases at V and 4 bases at J, with 12 bases between the two ends. This chain's CDR3 is CASSYGPGSKNIQYF. The CDR3 coding sequence is TGTGCCAGCAGTTACGGGCCAGGTTCTAAAAACATTCAGTACTTC.

This clonotype has a handful of counts. The rearrangement uses TRBV6-6 and TRBJ1-4; unclear D gene. The V end lost 6 bases, the J end lost 4 bases, and 15 bases lay between the germline ends. CDR1 and CDR2 from the germline V gene are MNHNY and SVGAGI (reference sequence). The CDR3 is 15 residues long. CDR3 in DNA: TGTGCCAGCAGGGTAACACGACGCTATAATGAAAAACTGTTTTTT. Its translation is CASRVTRRYNEKLFF.

V is TRBV25-1 and J is TRBJ2-5, with D tentatively TRBD1 or TRBD2 (6 bases each). The J call is in doubt because the DNA end fits TRBJ2-1 better. Per germline, CDR1 MGHDK and CDR2 SYGVNS. The CDR3 loop spans 14 amino acids. Here the CDR3 reads CASTSPGGQNEQFF. In nucleotides, the CDR3 is TGTGCCAGCACCTCCCCTGGGGGGCAAAATGAGCAGTTCTTC.

This clonotype was recorded a few times. The V gene is TRBV12-3 or TRBV12-4, the J gene TRBJ2-5, with 9 bases identical to TRBD1. The CDR3 is 15 residues long. The junction had 9 bases not matched to a gene; V was cut back by 6 bases and J by 4 bases. CDR3 bases: TGTGCCAGCAGCCCTGACAGGGGGAGGCCAGAGACCCAGTACTTC. This gives the protein CASSPDRGRPETQYF.

This clonotype was found a few times. The chain is built from TRBV7-9 and TRBJ2-7; 9 bases are a match to TRBD1. This CDR3 spans 14 amino acids. CDR1 is SEHNR, CDR2 FQNEAQ, per germline (reference sequence). J gave up 7 bases and V 3 bases, and 7 bases lay outside the gene matches. The CDR3 DNA reads as TGTGCCAGCAGCTTTGGGACAGGGAGGAAGGAGCAGTACTTC. Protein: CASSFGTGRKEQYF.